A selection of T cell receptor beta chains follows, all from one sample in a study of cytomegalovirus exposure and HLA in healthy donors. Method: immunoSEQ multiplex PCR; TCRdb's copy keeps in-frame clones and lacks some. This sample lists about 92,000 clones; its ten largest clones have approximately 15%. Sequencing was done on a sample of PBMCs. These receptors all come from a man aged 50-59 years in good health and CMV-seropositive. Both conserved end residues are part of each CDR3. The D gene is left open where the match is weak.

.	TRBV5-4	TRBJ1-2	TGTGCCAGCAGTTCCAGGGTGAACTATGGCTACACCTTC	CASSSRVNYGYTF
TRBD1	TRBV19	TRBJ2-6	TGTGCCAGTTCATCTACAGGGGCCGGGGCCAACGTCCTGACTTTC	CASSSTGAGANVLTF
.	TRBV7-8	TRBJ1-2	TGTGCCAGCAGCTTAGCGGCGGCAGGAGGCTATGGCTACACCTTC	CASSLAAAGGYGYTF
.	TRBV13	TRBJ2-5	TGTGCCAGCAGCCCTGAGGGGGTGGAAGAGACCCAGTACTTC	CASSPEGVEETQYF
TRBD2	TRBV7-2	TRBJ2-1	TGTGCCAGCAGCCTGGTAGCGGGAAATGAGCAGTTCTTC	CASSLVAGNEQFF
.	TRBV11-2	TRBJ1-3	TGTGCCAGCAGCTTGCGGGGGAGTCCTGGAAACACCATATATTTT	CASSLRGSPGNTIYF
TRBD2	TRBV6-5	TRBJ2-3	TGTGCCAGCCGAAGCGGGAGGCAGCACACAGATACGCAGTATTTT	CASRSGRQHTDTQYF
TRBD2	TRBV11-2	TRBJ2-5	TGTGCCAGCAGCTTAAAACTAGCGGCCCAAGAGACCCAGTACTTC	CASSLKLAAQETQYF
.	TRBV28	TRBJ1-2	TGTGCCAGCAGTTTAACGGCAGGTCAGAGATCCTACTATGGCTACACCTTC	CASSLTAGQRSYYGYTF
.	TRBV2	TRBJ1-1	TGTGCCAGCAGTTTAGCCCCTTTGGACACTGAAGCTTTCTTT	CASSLAPLDTEAFF
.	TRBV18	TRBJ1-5	TGTGCCAGCTCACCAGGGCTACAGGGCAATCAGCCCCAGCATTTT	CASSPGLQGNQPQHF
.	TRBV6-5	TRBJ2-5	TGTGCCAGCAGTTACTCGAGGGTAACCTGGACCCAGTACTTC	CASSYSRVTWTQYF
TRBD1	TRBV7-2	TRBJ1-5	TGTGCCAGCAGCTTATCCGACAGGGCCGATCAGCCCCAGCATTTT	CASSLSDRADQPQHF
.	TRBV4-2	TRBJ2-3	TGTGCCAGCAGCCCAACAGGGCTCGGAGCGGTGAGCACAGATACGCAGTATTTT	CASSPTGLGAVSTDTQYF
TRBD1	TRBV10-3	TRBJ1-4	TGTGCCATCAGTGACTGGGGGGACAGGGATGAAAAACTGTTTTTT	CAISDWGDRDEKLFF
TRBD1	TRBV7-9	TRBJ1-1	TGTGCCAGCAGCTTAAAGGGACAGGGTGGATTGAAAGCTTTCTTT	CASSLKGQGGLKAFF
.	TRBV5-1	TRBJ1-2	TGCGCCAGCAGCTTGGCCTGGCGGGGATCGGAAGGCTACACCTTC	CASSLAWRGSEGYTF
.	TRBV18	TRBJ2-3	TGTGCCAGCTCACCCCTATACACAGATACGCAGTATTTT	CASSPLYTDTQYF
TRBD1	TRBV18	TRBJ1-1	TGTGCCAGCTCACAAGGACAGGTCACTGAAGCTTTCTTT	CASSQGQVTEAFF
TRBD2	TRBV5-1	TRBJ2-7	TGCGCCAGCAGCCCAGGGGATAGCGGGAGGGTCTACGAGCAGTACTTC	CASSPGDSGRVYEQYF
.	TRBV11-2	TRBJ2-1	TGTGCCAGCATCCGGGAGCCCAACTCCTACAATGAGCAGTTCTTC	CASIREPNSYNEQFF
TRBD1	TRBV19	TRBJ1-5	TGTGCCAGTAGTTTGCTCGACAGGGACGCTCAGCCCCAGCATTTT	CASSLLDRDAQPQHF
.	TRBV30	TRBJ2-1	TGTGCCTGGAGCCGTAGGGGGAGCTCCTACAATGAGCAGTTCTTC	CAWSRRGSSYNEQFF
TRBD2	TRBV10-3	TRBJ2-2	TGTGCCATCAGCTCGACTAGCGGGAGAGGCTACGGGGAGCTGTTTTTT	CAISSTSGRGYGELFF
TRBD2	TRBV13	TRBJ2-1	TGTGCCAGCAGCCTGGCGGGAGGGTCGGGCAATGAGCAGTTCTTC	CASSLAGGSGNEQFF
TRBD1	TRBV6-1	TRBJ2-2	TGTGCCAGCACGAGCGCCGGGACAGTGGGCGGGGAGCTGTTTTTT	CASTSAGTVGGELFF
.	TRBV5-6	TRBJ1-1	TGTGCCAGCAGCTCCCCCAGGGCTCAAAACACTGAAGCTTTCTTT	CASSSPRAQNTEAFF
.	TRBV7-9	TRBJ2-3	TGTGCCAGCAGCCCACTGGCGGCAGATACGCAGTATTTT	CASSPLAADTQYF
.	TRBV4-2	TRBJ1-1	TGTGCCAGCAGCCAACGGGAGGGGGCTGAAGCTTTCTTT	CASSQREGAEAFF
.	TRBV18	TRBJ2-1	TGTGCCAGCGCACCGGTGTATGACGGGTTTTACAATGAGCAGTTCTTC	CASAPVYDGFYNEQFF
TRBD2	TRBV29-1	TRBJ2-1	TGCAGCGTTGGGTCATGGGAGGGGAACAATGAGCAGTTCTTC	CSVGSWEGNNEQFF
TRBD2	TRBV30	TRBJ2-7	TGTGCCTGGAGTCCGACTAGCGGGAGGGACTACGAGCAGTACTTC	CAWSPTSGRDYEQYF
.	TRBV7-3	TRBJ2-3	TGTGCCAGCAGCGGGATCAGCGCAGGAGGTAGCACAGATACGCAGTATTTT	CASSGISAGGSTDTQYF
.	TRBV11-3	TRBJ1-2	TGTGCCAGCAGCGGAGGACCCTATGGCTACACCTTC	CASSGGPYGYTF
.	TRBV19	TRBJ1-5	TGTGCCAGTAAGCGTGGGGAGGCTAGCAATCAGCCCCAGCATTTT	CASKRGEASNQPQHF
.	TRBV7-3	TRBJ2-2	TGTGCCAGCAGCTTAATGGGGGGCGGGGAGCTGTTTTTT	CASSLMGGGELFF
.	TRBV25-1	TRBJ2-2	TGTGCCAGCAGTGAATGGAAGGGGATGGGGGAGCTGTTTTTT	CASSEWKGMGELFF
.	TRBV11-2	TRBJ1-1	TGTGCCAGCAGCTTAAGTTCCTTGACTCAGGGTACTGAAGCTTTCTTT	CASSLSSLTQGTEAFF
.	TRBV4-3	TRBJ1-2	TGCGCCAGCAGCCTGTCATCTAACTATGGCTACACCTTC	CASSLSSNYGYTF
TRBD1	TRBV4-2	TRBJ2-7	TGTGCCAGCAGCCAAGATGGGACAGGGCGTTCCCCCTACGAGCAGTACTTC	CASSQDGTGRSPYEQYF
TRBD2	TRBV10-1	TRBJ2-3	TGCGCCAGCAGTGACTCAGCGGGAGTTGGAGATACGCAGTATTTT	CASSDSAGVGDTQYF
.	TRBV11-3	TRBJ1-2	TGTGCCAGCAGCCCTGTCACGGGGTATGGCTACACCTTC	CASSPVTGYGYTF
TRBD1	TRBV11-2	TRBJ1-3	TGTGCCAGCAGCTTGATAGGGGGCTTTTCTGGAAACACCATATATTTT	CASSLIGGFSGNTIYF
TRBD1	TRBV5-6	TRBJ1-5	TGTGCCAGCAGTCCACCACCCGGACAGGGAGGCAATCAGCCCCAGCATTTT	CASSPPPGQGGNQPQHF
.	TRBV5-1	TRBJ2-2	TGCGCCAGCAGCTTGGCCGTAGCATATATTAACACCGGGGAGCTGTTTTTT	CASSLAVAYINTGELFF
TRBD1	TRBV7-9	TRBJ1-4	TGTGCCAGCAGTACCGGGACAGCATTTGAAAAACTGTTTTTT	CASSTGTAFEKLFF
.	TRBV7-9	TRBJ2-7	TGTGCCAGCAGCCCACCGGGACTCCAACCCTACGAGCAGTACTTC	CASSPPGLQPYEQYF
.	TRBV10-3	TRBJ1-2	TGTGCCATCAGTGACGGCGCGGGTAATGGCTACACCTTC	CAISDGAGNGYTF
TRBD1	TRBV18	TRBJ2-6	TGTGCCAGCTCACAACAGGGGGCAGGAGGGGCCAACGTCCTGACTTTC	CASSQQGAGGANVLTF
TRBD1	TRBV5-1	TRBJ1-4	TGCGCCAGCAGCGGGACAGGGAATAATGAAAAACTGTTTTTT	CASSGTGNNEKLFF
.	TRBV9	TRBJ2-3	TGTGCCAGCAGCGGCCGGGGATTTGGAGATACGCAGTATTTT	CASSGRGFGDTQYF
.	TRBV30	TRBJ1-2	TGTGCCTGGAGTGTCGGAGGCTATGGCTACACCTTC	CAWSVGGYGYTF
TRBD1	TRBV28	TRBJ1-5	TGTGCCAGCACTATCGACAGGGGCCAACGAGCCCAGCATTTT	CASTIDRGQRAQHF
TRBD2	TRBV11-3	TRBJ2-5	TGTGCCAGCAGCTTAGGTTTAGCGGGCCGTGAGACCCAGTACTTC	CASSLGLAGRETQYF
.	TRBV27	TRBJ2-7	TGTGCCAGCAGGCTACGGGACACATACTACGAGCAGTACTTC	CASRLRDTYYEQYF